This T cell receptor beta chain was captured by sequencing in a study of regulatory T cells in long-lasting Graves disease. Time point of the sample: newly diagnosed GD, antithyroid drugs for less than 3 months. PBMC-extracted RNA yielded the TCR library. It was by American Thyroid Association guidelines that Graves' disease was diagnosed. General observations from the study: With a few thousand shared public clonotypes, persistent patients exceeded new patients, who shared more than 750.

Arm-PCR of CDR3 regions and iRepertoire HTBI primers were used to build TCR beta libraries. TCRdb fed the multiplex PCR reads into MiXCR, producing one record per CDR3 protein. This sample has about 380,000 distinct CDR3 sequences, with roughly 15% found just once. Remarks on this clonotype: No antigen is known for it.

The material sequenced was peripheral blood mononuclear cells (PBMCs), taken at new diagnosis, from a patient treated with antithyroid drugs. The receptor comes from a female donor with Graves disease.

The CDR3 sequence is CASSAGTGANVLTF. The CDR3 coding sequence is TGTGCCAGCAGCGCGGGTACTGGGGCCAACGTCCTGACTTTC. V usage is TRBV9 and J usage is TRBJ2-6; unclear D gene. V gave up 3 bases and J gave up 2 bases, with 6 bases separating them. This CDR3 contains 14 residues. CDR1 is SGDLS, CDR2 YYNGEE, per germline.